Described below is a single T cell receptor (beta chain) sequence and its context. Its antigen remains unknown. CD45RO-negative CD8 cells positively selected for CCR7 made up the naive population, which excluded terminally differentiated effector memory CD45RA+ cells. The sample comes from a study of shared clonotypes between healthy human individuals. Study overall: Three plates each covered CD4 naive and memory; CD8 naive two, CD8 memory one. The study's findings and limits: When naive CD4 clonotypes were compared across several donors, approximately 4.9% were shared. Generally, estimated richness proved larger in naive subsets than it did in memory subsets.

Between the trimmed V and J ends, which lost 3 bases and 4 bases, there was a span of 10 bases. Germline CDR1 is SGDLS and CDR2 is YYNGEE. CDR3 size: 13 residues. Several immunoSEQ plates received, in even portions, the genomic DNA of each subset. Some clones are missing from TCRdb's copy, which holds only in-frame ones; the method was immunoSEQ multiplex PCR. There are around 610,000 clones in the sample; roughly 96% occur only once, and approximately 0.12% lies in the top ten. The material sequenced was naive CD8+ T cells sorted from blood. The V and J genes are TRBV9 and TRBJ1-2; no definite D call. This TCR was sampled from a woman in her twenties or thirties in good health. Written as DNA, the CDR3 is TGTGCCAGCAGCGCCAGCGGTGGCTATGGCTACACCTTC. This translates into CASSASGGYGYTF.